Presented here are 30 T cell receptor beta chains from one specimen sequenced in a study of T cell responses to AZD1222 COVID-19 vaccine. Produced via immunoSEQ multiplex PCR; TCRdb's table is partial and in-frame only. Seen here are approximately 110,000 clones, approximately 86% observed once, and the top ten hold 5.5% to 8%. Here the sequenced sample was peripheral blood, taken on day 0 of AZD1222 vaccination. These receptors were collected from an adult in good health.

The chain uses TRBV6-6 and TRBJ2-3; D is ambiguous. Germline V gives CDR1 MNHNY, CDR2 SVGAGI (reference sequence). V lost 7 bases and J lost 0, with 11 bases in between. CDR3 length: 14 residues. Written as DNA, the CDR3 is TGTGCCAGCAACCAACCCGGTAGCACAGATACGCAGTATTTT. Amino acids: CASNQPGSTDTQYF.

The chain employs TRBV7-3 and TRBJ2-7; D might be TRBD1 or TRBD2, each matching 5 bases. Trimming shortened V by 8 bases and J by 6 bases, and 17 bases separated the two germline ends. CDR3 length equals 13 residues. Germline V gene sequence: CDR1 SGHTA, CDR2 FQGTGA. The CDR3 region is CASGQGRSGEQYF. The CDR3 nucleotides are TGTGCCAGCGGCCAGGGACGGTCCGGCGAGCAGTACTTC.

The chain links TRBV4-3 to TRBJ1-6; D not certain. CDR1 is LGHNA and CDR2 is YSLEER in the germline V gene. The CDR3 totals 14 residues. V was clipped by 1 base and J by 10 bases, with 11 bases between them. The CDR3 reads CASSQGEAESPLHF. DNA of the CDR3: TGCGCCAGCAGCCAAGGGGAAGCAGAGTCACCCCTCCACTTT.

The chain links TRBV28 to TRBJ1-1, with 7 bases that match TRBD1. V shed 1 base, J shed 1 base, and the junction held 3 bases outside the gene matches. This CDR3 has 15 residues. Per germline, CDR1 MDHEN and CDR2 SYDVKM. Here the CDR3 reads CASSLYRGGNTEAFF. Here the CDR3 DNA reads TGTGCCAGCAGTTTATACAGGGGTGGGAACACTGAAGCTTTCTTT.

This chain connects TRBV24-1 to TRBJ2-7; weak D call: TRBD2 (6 bases). Trimming removed 4 bases from V and 6 bases from J, with 30 bases in between. Germline V CDR1 and CDR2: KGHDR, SFDVKD. This CDR3 has 19 amino acids. CDR3 in amino acids: CATSDRPRGKATNVREQYF. CDR3 coding DNA: TGTGCCACCAGTGACAGACCTCGGGGGAAGGCCACGAACGTTCGCGAGCAGTACTTC.

This clone appeared once. The J gene is TRBJ2-5, the V gene TRBV7-8; possibly TRBD2 for D (5 bases). Germline V gives CDR1 SGHVS, CDR2 FQNEAQ. CDR3 length equals 15 residues. The V end was cut by 1 base, the J end by 1 base, with 10 bases between. In DNA, the CDR3 is TGTGCCAGCAGCTTAGTGGTACTAGTCCAAGAGACCCAGTACTTC. Amino acid sequence: CASSLVVLVQETQYF.

This clone was seen once. The chain recombines TRBV3-1 (or the pseudogene TRBV3-2) with TRBJ2-2; the D gene is possibly TRBD2 (5 bases). CDR3 length: 13 residues. Germline assignment: CDR1 LGHDT and CDR2 YNNKEL (reference sequence). The ends were cut back, 1 base at V and 6 bases at J, with 6 bases in the middle. The CDR3 sequence: CASSQVGAGELFF. The CDR3 DNA sequence: TGTGCCAGCAGCCAAGTCGGGGCCGGGGAGCTGTTTTTT.

The V call is TRBV12-3 or TRBV12-4, the J call TRBJ1-2; D gene uncertain. V lost 6 bases and J lost 1, with 9 bases in between. The CDR3 runs 13 residues. CDR3 loop: CASRMANNYGYTF. CDR3 DNA sequence: TGTGCCAGCAGAATGGCGAATAACTATGGCTACACCTTC.

The genes are TRBV7-9 and TRBJ1-2; no definite D call. There are 14 residues in the CDR3. The germline V gene has CDR1 SEHNR and CDR2 FQNEAQ (reference sequence). V was cut by 5 bases and J by 4 bases, with 14 bases left in between. CDR3 amino acids: CASSVLFGPYGYTF. Here the CDR3 DNA reads TGTGCCAGCAGCGTCCTTTTCGGACCCTATGGCTACACCTTC.

The chain recombines TRBV5-6 with TRBJ2-2, with D perhaps TRBD1 (5 bases). This CDR3 region has 16 residues. V lost 1 base and J lost 4, with 14 bases in between. Looked up from germline, CDR1 is SGHDT and CDR2 is YYEEEE. The CDR3: CASSLFQGVGTGELFF. The CDR3 DNA reads TGTGCCAGCAGCTTGTTCCAAGGGGTCGGCACCGGGGAGCTGTTTTTT.

V is TRBV15 and J is TRBJ2-3, with TRBD2 matching 9 bases. The junction had 3 bases not matched to a gene; V was cut back by 0 bases and J by 2 bases. CDR1 LNHNV and CDR2 YYDKDF come from the germline V gene (reference sequence). The CDR3 contains 16 residues. The DNA of the CDR3 is TGTGCCACCAGCAGAGATACTAGCGGGTACACAGATACGCAGTATTTT. It encodes CATSRDTSGYTDTQYF.

In this sample, this clone turned up once. The V call is TRBV6-1, the J call TRBJ1-4; D gene ambiguous. The germline V and J ends were trimmed by 2 bases and 4 bases, with 20 bases remaining between them. The CDR3 loop spans 18 amino acids. Looked up from germline, CDR1 is MNHNS and CDR2 is SASEGT. The CDR3 nucleotides are TGTGCCAGCAGTGAACGGGGTGTATCGATTACCCTTAATGAAAAACTGTTTTTT. It codes for CASSERGVSITLNEKLFF.

This chain links TRBV4-2 with TRBJ2-7; D is unclear. Germline loops: CDR1 LGHNA, CDR2 YNFKEQ. V lost 0 bases, J lost 3 bases, and 15 bases lay in between. This CDR3 has 16 residues. The CDR3 is CASSQDLRSADYEQYF. The CDR3 DNA is TGTGCCAGCAGCCAAGATCTCCGATCGGCGGACTACGAGCAGTACTTC.

V gene TRBV7-2 combines with J gene TRBJ2-1; 8 nucleotides line up with TRBD2. Per germline, CDR1 SGHTA and CDR2 FQGNSA. J was trimmed by 9 bases and V by 6 bases; bases with no gene match: 7. The CDR3 is 13 amino acids. This chain's CDR3 is CASSLKRGLEQFF. The CDR3, as DNA: TGTGCCAGCAGTCTAAAGCGGGGGCTTGAGCAGTTCTTC.

The chain uses TRBV29-1 and TRBJ2-2; D tentatively reads TRBD1 or TRBD2 (6 bases each). Trimming took 4 bases from V and 3 from J, leaving 12 bases between them. Per the germline V gene, CDR1 is SQVTM and CDR2 is ANQGSEA. The CDR3 has 14 residues. The CDR3 nucleotides are TGCAGCGTTGGGCAGAGGGGGGACACCGGGGAGCTGTTTTTT. This translates into CSVGQRGDTGELFF.

V gene TRBV19 combines with J gene TRBJ1-1; D call uncertain. The CDR3 is 13 amino acids. Germline loops: CDR1 LNHDA, CDR2 SQIVND (reference sequence). Trimming stripped 10 bases from V and 3 bases from J, with 15 bases between. CDR3 protein: CATSGGWDTEAFF. The CDR3 nucleotides read TGTGCCACGAGTGGAGGGTGGGACACTGAAGCTTTCTTT.

The chain couples TRBV18 to TRBJ1-5, with 9 bases identical to TRBD1. This CDR3 is built from 14 residues. J was trimmed by 6 bases and V by 6 bases; bases with no gene match: 6. The germline gives CDR1 KGHSH, CDR2 LQKENI. The DNA of the CDR3 is TGTGCCAGCTCTTGGACAGGGGAACGTCAGCCCCAGCATTTT. It is translated as CASSWTGERQPQHF.

The rearrangement joins TRBV4-3 to TRBJ1-2; TRBD1 might be the D (5 bases). Trimming pared 2 bases from V and 8 bases from J, leaving 18 bases between. The CDR3 covers 15 residues. Per the germline V gene, CDR1 is LGHNA and CDR2 is YSLEER. The CDR3 sequence: CASSQIDPGPRGYTF. As DNA, the CDR3 is TGCGCCAGCAGCCAAATAGACCCAGGGCCGCGAGGCTACACCTTC.

This chain joins TRBV4-2 and TRBJ2-5; D is tentatively TRBD1 or TRBD2 (7 bases each). V was pared by 0 bases and J by 7 bases, with 24 bases between. Germline V gene sequence: CDR1 LGHNA, CDR2 YNFKEQ. This CDR3 contains 18 residues. The CDR3 reads CASSQDDGGSGGTTTQYF. The DNA for the CDR3 is TGTGCCAGCAGCCAAGATGATGGGGGATCAGGGGGGACTACGACCCAGTACTTC.

J is TRBJ1-2 and V is TRBV13; no firm D call. Germline assignment: CDR1 PRHDT and CDR2 FYEKMQ (reference sequence). Trimming left V 5 bases short and J 2 bases short, with 18 bases between. The CDR3 extends over 16 amino acids. The CDR3 region has the DNA TGTGCCAGCAGCCCCCATGGGTCGGGATCCAACTATGGCTACACCTTC. This codes for CASSPHGSGSNYGYTF.

The V and J genes are TRBV6-5 and TRBJ2-1; a weak D match, TRBD2 (6 bases). Germline V gives CDR1 MNHEY, CDR2 SVGAGI. CDR3 length equals 14 residues. The germline V and J ends were trimmed by 7 bases and 8 bases, with 18 bases remaining between them. The CDR3 DNA reads as TGTGCCAGCACCTCCGGTCCCCGGAGGGATGAGCAGTTCTTC. Its protein product is CASTSGPRRDEQFF.

V and J are TRBV11-3 and TRBJ1-1; 9 nucleotides match TRBD1. V gave up 5 bases and J gave up 8 bases; unmatched junction bases: 0. The CDR3 is made up of 11 amino acids. Germline loops: CDR1 SGHNT, CDR2 YENEEA. DNA for the CDR3: TGTGCCAGCAGCGGACAGGGGGAAGCTTTCTTT. Translating it yields CASSGQGEAFF.

The genes are TRBV11-2 and TRBJ2-1; the match to TRBD2 covers 9 bases. This CDR3 has 12 amino acids. J was trimmed by 11 bases and V by 6 bases; bases with no gene match: 5. Germline loops: CDR1 SGHAT, CDR2 FQNNGV. The DNA for the CDR3 is TGTGCCAGCAGTTATAGCGGGGGCCAGCAGTTCTTC. It encodes CASSYSGGQQFF.

This chain connects TRBV28 to TRBJ1-5; TRBD1 is a possible D gene (5 bases). The CDR3 runs to 14 residues. CDR1 and CDR2 (germline): MDHEN, SYDVKM. Between the trimmed V and J ends, which lost 4 bases and 5 bases, there was a span of 12 bases. The CDR3 here is CASSYPDSYQPQHF. In DNA form, the CDR3 reads TGTGCCAGCAGTTACCCCGACAGTTATCAGCCCCAGCATTTT.

The chain combines TRBV15 with TRBJ2-7, with D possibly matching TRBD2 (5 bases). The ends were cut back, 5 bases at V and 0 bases at J, with 8 bases in the middle. Germline assignment: CDR1 LNHNV and CDR2 YYDKDF (reference sequence). The CDR3 covers 13 residues. The CDR3 loop reads CATSDGSSYEQYF. CDR3 coding DNA: TGTGCCACCAGCGATGGGAGCTCCTACGAGCAGTACTTC.

This clone turned up a few times. The V and J genes are TRBV2 and TRBJ1-5; D remains unclear. CDR1 SNHLY and CDR2 FYNNEI come from the germline V gene. The CDR3 spans 15 residues. The V end was cut by 5 bases, the J end by 0 bases, with 11 bases between. The CDR3 spells CASSPKWDSNQPQHF. DNA of the CDR3: TGTGCCAGCAGTCCCAAATGGGATAGCAATCAGCCCCAGCATTTT. Combining the CDR3 with reference TRBV2 and TRBJ1-5 gives the whole variable domain EPEVTQTPSHQVTQMGQEVILRCVPISNHLYFYWYRQILGQKVEFLVSFYNNEISEKSEIFDDQFSVERPDGSNFTLKIRSTKLEDSAMYFCASSPKWDSNQPQHFGDGTRLSIL.

Written as DNA, the CDR3 is TGTGCCAGCAGTTTAGCCCTTAACTATGGCTACACCTTC. Translation gives CASSLALNYGYTF. The chain has TRBV27 and TRBJ1-2; no clear D. CDR1 is MNHEY and CDR2 is SMNVEV in the germline V gene (reference sequence). The CDR3 is made up of 13 amino acids. V dropped 2 bases and J dropped 1 base, with 5 bases sitting between them.

This chain uses TRBV2 with TRBJ1-5, with 7 bases that match TRBD1. CDR1 SNHLY and CDR2 FYNNEI come from the germline V gene. The CDR3 runs 18 residues. J gave up 1 base and V 3 bases, and 12 bases lay outside the gene matches. DNA of the CDR3: TGTGCCAGCAGTGAGCCCTCACAGGGGTGGTGGAGCAATCAGCCCCAGCATTTT. This sequence encodes CASSEPSQGWWSNQPQHF. The full variable domain, its missing parts supplied by reference TRBV2 and TRBJ1-5, is EPEVTQTPSHQVTQMGQEVILRCVPISNHLYFYWYRQILGQKVEFLVSFYNNEISEKSEIFDDQFSVERPDGSNFTLKIRSTKLEDSAMYFCASSEPSQGWWSNQPQHFGDGTRLSIL.

The chain recombines TRBV29-1 with TRBJ1-1; D is ambiguous. V dropped 4 bases and J dropped 1 base, with 10 bases sitting between them. Looked up from germline, CDR1 is SQVTM and CDR2 is ANQGSEA. This CDR3 has 13 residues. CDR3 DNA sequence: TGCAGCGTTGGGAGGCAGCAGAACACTGAAGCTTTCTTT. This sequence encodes CSVGRQQNTEAFF.

The V and J genes are TRBV20-1 and TRBJ2-3, with D unresolved. Germline loops: CDR1 DFQATT, CDR2 SNEGSKA (reference sequence). Trimming cost V 7 bases and J 5 bases, with 10 bases left between them. CDR3 length: 11 residues. CDR3 sequence: CSEEPVDTQYF. For the CDR3, the DNA is TGCAGTGAAGAGCCAGTAGATACGCAGTATTTT.